A single sample is the source of the 22 T cell receptor beta chains below, sequenced in a study of shared clonotypes between healthy human individuals. Assay: immunoSEQ multiplex PCR; the TCRdb copy retains only in-frame clones and omits some. Here the sample spans 2 million to 2.5 million clones, 95% being singletons. Sequencing was carried out using naive CD4+ T cells sorted from blood. This sample's subset: CD45RA+ positively selected. The receptor source for this set is a man aged 18 to 35 in good health.

The V gene is TRBV30, the J gene TRBJ1-1; D is ambiguous. The CDR3 runs 12 residues. Germline CDR1 is GTSNPN and CDR2 is SVGIG (reference sequence). V shed 0 bases and J shed 11 bases, with 13 bases lying between them. The CDR3 spells CAWSVGTLVAFF. The CDR3 DNA reads as TGTGCCTGGAGTGTAGGTACTCTGGTGGCTTTCTTT.

This chain connects TRBV5-1 to TRBJ2-7; 7 bases align to TRBD1. The V and J ends lost 3 bases and 0 bases, in that order; junction bases with no gene match: 3. Germline CDR1 is SGHRS and CDR2 is YFSETQ. The CDR3 has 14 amino acids. The CDR3 reads CASSWTGYSYEQYF. CDR3 DNA sequence: TGCGCCAGCAGCTGGACAGGCTACTCCTACGAGCAGTACTTC.

The V call is TRBV9, the J call TRBJ2-7; D is perhaps TRBD1 (6 bases). The CDR3 totals 15 residues. V lost 0 bases and J 0 bases, leaving 10 bases between the germline ends. The germline V gene encodes CDR1 SGDLS and CDR2 YYNGEE. The CDR3 loop is CASSVGQESSYEQYF. In DNA, the CDR3 is TGTGCCAGCAGCGTAGGACAGGAGAGCTCCTACGAGCAGTACTTC.

The rearrangement joins TRBV5-1 to TRBJ2-3; 15 nucleotides line up with TRBD2. V lost 4 bases and J lost 0; bases outside the gene matches: 9. The CDR3 loop spans 19 amino acids. Germline lookup yields CDR1 SGHRS and CDR2 YFSETQ. DNA of the CDR3: TGCGCCAGCAGCGCCCGCCGGACTAGCGGGGGGGGAAGCACAGATACGCAGTATTTT. As protein: CASSARRTSGGGSTDTQYF.

The chain joins TRBV6-1 to TRBJ1-3; 9 positions match TRBD1. The CDR3 contains 15 residues. J gave up 5 bases and V 3 bases, and 5 bases lay outside the gene matches. Germline lookup yields CDR1 MNHNS and CDR2 SASEGT. CDR3 amino acids: CASSETGTGRNTIYF. The CDR3 nucleotides read TGTGCCAGCAGTGAGACCGGGACAGGGAGAAACACCATATATTTT.

This clone was seen just once. The chain links TRBV5-1 to TRBJ2-3; 7 bases fit TRBD2. This CDR3 is built from 15 residues. V shed 4 bases and J 2 bases; nucleotides not matched to a gene: 7. CDR1 and CDR2 (germline): SGHRS, YFSETQ. Written as DNA, the CDR3 is TGCGCCAGCAGCCCAGAGCGGGGATTCACAGATACGCAGTATTTT. Its translation is CASSPERGFTDTQYF.

This clone was picked up one time. The chain has TRBV2 and TRBJ2-7, with D possibly matching TRBD2 (6 bases). The V and J ends lost 7 bases and 2 bases respectively, with 18 bases between them. Germline CDR1 is SNHLY and CDR2 is FYNNEI. The CDR3 has 15 amino acids. CDR3 in amino acids: CASTSPRGKAYEQYF. The DNA of the CDR3 is TGTGCCAGCACCTCCCCACGGGGGAAGGCCTACGAGCAGTACTTC. Full variable domain (missing parts from reference TRBV2 and TRBJ2-7): EPEVTQTPSHQVTQMGQEVILRCVPISNHLYFYWYRQILGQKVEFLVSFYNNEISEKSEIFDDQFSVERPDGSNFTLKIRSTKLEDSAMYFCASTSPRGKAYEQYFGPGTRLTVT.

V usage is TRBV2 and J usage is TRBJ1-4, with a possible D match to TRBD1 (6 bases). The germline V gene has CDR1 SNHLY and CDR2 FYNNEI. The CDR3 totals 13 residues. V gave up 11 bases and J gave up 4 bases, with 14 bases separating them. The CDR3 sequence is CAGGAQVNEKLFF. DNA for the CDR3: TGTGCCGGGGGGGCGCAGGTTAATGAAAAACTGTTTTTT.

The V and J genes are TRBV6-6 and TRBJ2-1; TRBD2 matches 8 bases. The germline gives CDR1 MNHNY, CDR2 SVGAGI (reference sequence). Germline trimming cut 8 bases from V and 3 bases from J; bases unmatched to any gene: 3. This CDR3 comprises 13 residues. CDR3 in DNA: TGTGCCAGCCTGGCGGGAGGCTACAATGAGCAGTTCTTC. Protein sequence: CASLAGGYNEQFF.

Worth noting for this clone: This sample also contains other DNA sequences that code for the same CDR3. V gene TRBV18 combines with J gene TRBJ1-1, with D hard to call. The CDR3 is 13 amino acids. V lost 3 bases to trimming and J lost 4 bases, with 9 bases between them. Germline values: CDR1 KGHSH, CDR2 LQKENI. The CDR3 loop reads CASSPTEGTEAFF. The CDR3 DNA reads TGTGCCAGCTCACCGACTGAAGGCACTGAAGCTTTCTTT.

Of note for this clone: One junction end does not reproduce the germline sequence, and a read error may be involved. CDR3 coding DNA: TGTGCCAGCAGATACTTGAGAGGACAGGTCTCCTACGAGCAGTACTTC. It is translated as CASRYLRGQVSYEQYF. The rearrangement joins TRBV6-5 to TRBJ2-7; 7 bases align to TRBD1. Germline loops: CDR1 MNHEY, CDR2 SVGAGI. The CDR3 runs 16 residues.

The chain uses TRBV18 and TRBJ1-1; D gene unclear. There are 14 residues in the CDR3. V lost 0 bases to trimming and J lost 8 bases, with 13 bases between them. Germline V gene lookup returns CDR1 KGHSH and CDR2 LQKENI. CDR3 sequence: CASSPPGLGREAFF. The CDR3 DNA follows: TGTGCCAGCTCACCACCCGGCCTCGGTCGGGAAGCTTTCTTT.

The chain employs TRBV10-3 and TRBJ1-6; no definite D call. CDR3 size: 13 residues. CDR1 is ENHRY, CDR2 SYGVKD, per germline. Trimming stripped 8 bases from V and 10 bases from J, with 15 bases between. This chain's CDR3 is CAIADGIASPLHF. As DNA, the CDR3 is TGTGCCATCGCAGACGGGATCGCCTCACCCCTCCACTTT.

The J gene is TRBJ2-7, the V gene TRBV2; D possibly corresponds to TRBD2 (6 bases). The germline V and J ends were trimmed by 0 bases and 11 bases, with 23 bases remaining between them. Germline V lookup: CDR1 SNHLY, CDR2 FYNNEI. This CDR3 is built from 16 residues. The chain's CDR3 is CASSEALSGSRRPEYF. In nucleotides, the CDR3 is TGTGCCAGCAGTGAAGCGCTTAGCGGATCGAGACGACCTGAGTACTTC.

This rearrangement joins TRBV28 to TRBJ2-7; TRBD2 agrees at 10 bases. Germline CDR1 MDHEN, CDR2 SYDVKM. V lost 5 bases and J lost 2; bases outside the gene matches: 18. This CDR3 is 19 amino acids long. The CDR3 protein is CASSPSRKFGTSVPYEQYF. The CDR3 nucleotides read TGTGCCAGCAGTCCGTCACGCAAGTTCGGGACTAGCGTTCCCTACGAGCAGTACTTC.

V gene TRBV19 combines with J gene TRBJ2-1; 7 nucleotides line up with TRBD1. Germline trimming cut 5 bases from V and 3 bases from J; bases unmatched to any gene: 10. The CDR3 extends over 16 amino acids. Per the germline V gene, CDR1 is LNHDA and CDR2 is SQIVND (reference sequence). The CDR3 sequence is CASSLNRDSGYNEQFF. CDR3 bases: TGTGCCAGTAGTCTTAACCGGGACAGTGGCTACAATGAGCAGTTCTTC.

The chain employs TRBV4-3 and TRBJ1-1; D not resolved. Between the trimmed V and J ends, which lost 1 base and 5 bases, there was a span of 8 bases. The CDR3 covers 13 residues. CDR1 and CDR2 from the germline V gene are LGHNA and YSLEER. The CDR3 nucleotides read TGCGCCAGCAGCCAAGGCTCTGGTACTGAAGCTTTCTTT. Translated, it gives CASSQGSGTEAFF.

CDR3 amino acids: CASSVAWGVETQYF. The CDR3 nucleotides read TGTGCCAGCAGCGTAGCATGGGGCGTCGAGACCCAGTACTTC. V gene TRBV9 combines with J gene TRBJ2-5, with a tentative D call TRBD1 (5 bases). Germline V gene sequence: CDR1 SGDLS, CDR2 YYNGEE. The ends were cut back, 0 bases at V and 5 bases at J, with 11 bases in the middle. CDR3 size: 14 residues.

The rearrangement joins TRBV30 to TRBJ2-2; 9 bases fit TRBD2. Germline CDR1 and CDR2: GTSNPN and SVGIG (reference sequence). This CDR3 region has 14 residues. The ends lost 3 bases at V and 1 base at J; junction bases unmatched: 0. The CDR3 protein is CAWRAGGNTGELFF. In nucleotides, the CDR3 is TGTGCCTGGAGAGCGGGGGGGAACACCGGGGAGCTGTTTTTT. Combining the CDR3 with reference TRBV30 and TRBJ2-2 gives the whole variable domain SQTIHQWPATLVQPVGSPLSLECTVEGTSNPNLYWYRQAAGRGLQLLFYSVGIGQISSEVPQNLSASRPQDRQFILSSKKLLLSDSGFYLCAWRAGGNTGELFFGEGSRLTVL.

This chain links TRBV7-2 with TRBJ1-5, with TRBD1 matching 7 bases. The junction had 7 bases not matched to a gene; V was cut back by 5 bases and J by 9 bases. CDR1 is SGHTA, CDR2 FQGNSA, per germline. The CDR3 runs to 13 residues. CDR3 sequence (DNA): TGTGCCAGCAGCCCGGGACAGCATCGGCCCCAGCATTTT. The encoded protein is CASSPGQHRPQHF. The full variable domain, completed using reference TRBV7-2 and TRBJ1-5, is GAGVSQSPSNKVTEKGKDVELRCDPISGHTALYWYRQSLGQGLEFLIYFQGNSAPDKSGLPSDRFSAERTGGSVSTLTIQRTQQEDSAVYLCASSPGQHRPQHFGDGTRLSIL.

The rearrangement joins TRBV5-4 to TRBJ1-6; 7 nucleotides align to TRBD1. V shed 5 bases, J shed 5 bases, and the junction held 4 bases outside the gene matches. CDR3 length equals 14 residues. Germline assignment: CDR1 SGHNT and CDR2 YYREEE (reference sequence). CDR3 protein: CASRPGQDNSPLHF. Here the CDR3 DNA reads TGTGCCAGCAGACCCGGACAGGATAATTCACCCCTCCACTTT.

This clone was observed once. The rearrangement uses TRBV5-1 and TRBJ2-1, with 10 bases matching TRBD2. V shed 4 bases, J shed 6 bases, and the junction held 10 bases outside the gene matches. Looked up from germline, CDR1 is SGHRS and CDR2 is YFSETQ. The CDR3 length is 16 residues. The CDR3 region has the DNA TGCGCCAGCAGCCCGGGAGGCCTAGCGGGAGCCAATGAGCAGTTCTTC. This codes for CASSPGGLAGANEQFF.